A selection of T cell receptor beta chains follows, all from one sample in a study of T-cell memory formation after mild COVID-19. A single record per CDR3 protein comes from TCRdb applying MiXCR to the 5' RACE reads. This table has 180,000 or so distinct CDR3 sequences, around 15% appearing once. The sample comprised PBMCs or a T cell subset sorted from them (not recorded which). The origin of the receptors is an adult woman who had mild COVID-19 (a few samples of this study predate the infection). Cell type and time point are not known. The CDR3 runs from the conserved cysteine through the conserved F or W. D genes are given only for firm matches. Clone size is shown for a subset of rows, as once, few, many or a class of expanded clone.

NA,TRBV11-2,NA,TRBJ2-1,TGTGCCAGCAGCCCCGAACGGGCCCACAATGGGAAGCAGTTCTTC,CASSPERAHNGKQFF
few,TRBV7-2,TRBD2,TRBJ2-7,TGTGCCAGCAGCTCCTGGGGACTAGCGGGAGGAGGGTACGAGCAGTACTTC,CASSSWGLAGGGYEQYF
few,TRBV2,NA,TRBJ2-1,TGTGCCAGCAATTGGGGAGGAAGCTCCTACAATGAGCAGTTCTTC,CASNWGGSSYNEQFF
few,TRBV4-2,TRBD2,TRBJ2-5,TGTGCCAGCAGCCATGGGGGGGGCCAAGAGACCCAGTACTTC,CASSHGGGQETQYF
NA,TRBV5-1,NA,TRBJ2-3,TGCGCCAGCAGCCTGGTGGCAGGGATGAGCACAGATACGCAGTATTTT,CASSLVAGMSTDTQYF
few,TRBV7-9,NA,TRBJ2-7,TGTGCCAGCAGCCCTCTAAGGAGGGGGAGCGAGCAGTACTTC,CASSPLRRGSEQYF
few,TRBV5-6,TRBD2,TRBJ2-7,TGTGCCAGCAGCCGACTAGCGGGGGGTGTAACCTACGAGCAGTACTTC,CASSRLAGGVTYEQYF
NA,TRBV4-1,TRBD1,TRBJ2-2,TGCGCCAGCAGCTCGACAGGGGGCGGGAACACCGGGGAGCTGTTTTTT,CASSSTGGGNTGELFF
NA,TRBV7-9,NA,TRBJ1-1,TGTGCCAGCAGCTTAGAGGCGAACACTGAAGCTTTCTTT,CASSLEANTEAFF
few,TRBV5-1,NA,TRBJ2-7,TGCGCCAGCAGCTTGGGGACCCCCCCCCGCGAGCAGTACTTC,CASSLGTPPREQYF
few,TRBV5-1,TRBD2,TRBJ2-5,TGCGCCAGCAGCCAAGGACTAGCTTCGTACCAAGAGACCCAGTACTTC,CASSQGLASYQETQYF
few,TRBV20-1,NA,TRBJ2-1,TGCAGTGCCCCTCGTTTGGTAGGGGACAATGAGCAGTTCTTC,CSAPRLVGDNEQFF
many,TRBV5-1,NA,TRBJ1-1,TGCGCCAGCAGCTTTGGACGTCAGATCCCTGAAGCTTTCTTT,CASSFGRQIPEAFF
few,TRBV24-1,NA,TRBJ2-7,TGTGCCACCATGGGGAGCGCAGCGAGCTCCTACGAGCAGTACTTC,CATMGSAASSYEQYF
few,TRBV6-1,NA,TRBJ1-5,TGTGCCAGCAGTGTTTTTGATCTTAGCAATCAGCCCCAGCATTTT,CASSVFDLSNQPQHF
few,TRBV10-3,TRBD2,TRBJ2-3,TGTGCCACCGCCGGGACTAGCGGCACAGATACGCAGTATTTT,CATAGTSGTDTQYF
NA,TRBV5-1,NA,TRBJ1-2,TGCGCCAGCAACCATGGTGGCTACACCTTC,CASNHGGYTF
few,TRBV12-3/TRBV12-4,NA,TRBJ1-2,TGTGCCAGCAGTTTAAATTCAGGGGAAGGCTACACCTTC,CASSLNSGEGYTF
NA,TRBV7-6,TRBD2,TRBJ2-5,TGTGCCAGCAGCTCCCGGGCCACGGGGGGGCCGGGGGAGACCCAGTACTTC,CASSSRATGGPGETQYF
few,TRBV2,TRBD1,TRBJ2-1,TGTGCCAGCAGGACCACAGGGGATGCCTACAATGAGCAGTTCTTC,CASRTTGDAYNEQFF
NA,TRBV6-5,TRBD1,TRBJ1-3,TGTGCCAGCAGTTACTCCACAATTCGGACAGGCCCTGGAAACACCATATATTTT,CASSYSTIRTGPGNTIYF
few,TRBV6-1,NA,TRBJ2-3,TGTGCCAGCAGTGCGAGTTGGCTGGACACAGATACGCAGTATTTT,CASSASWLDTDTQYF
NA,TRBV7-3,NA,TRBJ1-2,TGTGCCAGCAGCGAGGGGCCCGACTATGGCTACACCTTC,CASSEGPDYGYTF
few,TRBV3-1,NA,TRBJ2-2,TGTGCCAGCAGCCAAGGACTCGGTAACACCGGGGAGCTGTTTTTT,CASSQGLGNTGELFF
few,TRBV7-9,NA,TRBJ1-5,TGTGCCAGCAGCGTCGAAGGCAATCAGCCCCAGCATTTT,CASSVEGNQPQHF
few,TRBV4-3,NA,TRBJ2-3,TGCGCCAGCAGCCAAGAGCCAGCGAGTCGGGGCACAGATACGCAGTATTTT,CASSQEPASRGTDTQYF
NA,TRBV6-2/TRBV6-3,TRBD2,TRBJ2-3,TGTGCCAGCAGCCACCCTAGCGGGGGGGCGGGGACAGATACGCAGTATTTT,CASSHPSGGAGTDTQYF
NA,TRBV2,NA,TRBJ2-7,TGTGCCAGCAGAGTACAAGAATACGAGCAGTACTTC,CASRVQEYEQYF
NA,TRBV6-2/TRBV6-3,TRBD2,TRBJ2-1,TGTGCCAGCAGTTACCTCGCTAGCGGGAGGGATGAGCAGTTCTTC,CASSYLASGRDEQFF
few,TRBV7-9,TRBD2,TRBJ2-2,TGTGCCAGCAGCTACCCATCTAGCGGGAGAGGGACCGGGGAGCTGTTTTTT,CASSYPSSGRGTGELFF
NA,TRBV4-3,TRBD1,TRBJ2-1,TGCGCCAGCAGCCAAGGGACAGGGGGCTACAATGAGCAGTTCTTC,CASSQGTGGYNEQFF